In this sample, the clone carrying this T cell receptor (beta chain) turned up a few times. Its specificity is unknown. The authors reverse transcribed about 0.5 to 1 ug RNA with random hexamers. MiXCR, applied by TCRdb to the immunoSEQ multiplex PCR reads, yields one record per CDR3 protein. The data contain some 190,000 distinct CDR3 sequences, almost 96% of them singletons. The data were taken from a study of CD8 T cells in Susac syndrome. Study conclusions and caveats: The study conceded that relatively few individuals underwent its TCR sequencing and HLA analysis.

Sequencing of TCR beta was carried out in blood CD8+ and CD4+ T cells. Germline CDR1 GTSNPN, CDR2 SVGIG (reference sequence). Trimming removed 1 base at V and 2 bases at J, with 9 bases between. CDR3 size: 14 residues. This sequence was found in a human donor with multiple sclerosis. Material: CD4+ T cells from PBMCs. The rearrangement links TRBV30 to TRBJ1-5, with D uncertain. CDR3 coding DNA: TGTGCCTGGAGTGCAGGAGGAGGCAATCAGCCCCAGCATTTT. Its translation: CAWSAGGGNQPQHF.